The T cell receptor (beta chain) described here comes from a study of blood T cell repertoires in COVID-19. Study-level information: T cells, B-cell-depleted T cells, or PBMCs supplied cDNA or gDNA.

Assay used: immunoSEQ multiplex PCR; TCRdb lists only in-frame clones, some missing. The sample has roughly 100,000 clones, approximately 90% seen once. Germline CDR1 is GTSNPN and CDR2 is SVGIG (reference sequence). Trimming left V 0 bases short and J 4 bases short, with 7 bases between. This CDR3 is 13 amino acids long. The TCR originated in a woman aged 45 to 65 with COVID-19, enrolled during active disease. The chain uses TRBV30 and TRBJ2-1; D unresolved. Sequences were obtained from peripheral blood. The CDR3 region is CAWSVLTYNEQFF. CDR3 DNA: TGTGCCTGGAGTGTACTTACTTACAATGAGCAGTTCTTC.